One T cell receptor beta chain is described in this entry. This sample was included in a study of shared clonotypes between healthy human individuals. From germline, CDR1 is SGHTA and CDR2 FQGNSA. CDR3 size: 16 residues. Losses at the gene ends were 2 bases for V and 3 bases for J; bases not matched to a gene: 8. Sequenced by immunoSEQ multiplex PCR; TCRdb stores in-frame clones only, minus some. This sample yields about 2.4 million clones, of which approximately 94% are seen a single time; 0.11% to 0.15% belongs to the top ten. Material for sequencing was naive CD4+ T cells sorted from blood. Stated subset: CD45RA+ positively selected. The clonotype was recovered from a man in his late teens or twenties in good health. This chain links TRBV7-2 with TRBJ1-1; 8 bases are shared with TRBD1. CDR3 region: CASSLSSGGWYTEAFF. As DNA, the CDR3 is TGTGCCAGCAGCTTATCCTCAGGGGGCTGGTACACTGAAGCTTTCTTT.